These T cell receptor beta chains were read from a single sample in a study of T cell repertoires in cytomegalovirus infection. TCRdb re-analysed the reads in MiXCR, keeping a single row per CDR3 protein. The sample carries just under 500,000 distinct CDR3 sequences, about 33% recorded once. These receptors have no identified antigens. Sequenced material: cultured PBMCs, taken from culture after CMV antigen stimulation. The receptor source for this set is a human donor in good health (CMV status not recorded). Some clones in this sample may be carry-over from other donors' samples. The CDR3 runs from the conserved cysteine through the conserved F or W. A D gene is named only where the DNA matches it firmly. Expanded clones are given a class, and other clones once, few, many or no size at all.

v_gene: TRBV7-8
d_gene: NA
abundance: NA
j_gene: TRBJ1-4
CDR3nt: TGTGCCAGCAGCCCCCAGGGGCCAACCCAGAATGAAAAACTGTTTTTT
CDR3aa: CASSPQGPTQNEKLFF

v_gene: TRBV4-3
d_gene: NA
abundance: NA
j_gene: TRBJ2-7
CDR3nt: TGCGCCAGCAGCCAAGGGATTAGCGGAGACTACGAGCAGTACTTC
CDR3aa: CASSQGISGDYEQYF

v_gene: TRBV7-2
d_gene: NA
abundance: few
j_gene: TRBJ2-2
CDR3nt: TGTGCCAGCAGCTTATTCTCCGGGGCCGGGGAGCTGTTTTTT
CDR3aa: CASSLFSGAGELFF

v_gene: TRBV3-1
d_gene: NA
abundance: NA
j_gene: TRBJ1-1
CDR3nt: TGTGCCAGCAGCCTTCAGTTTGGACCGAACACTGAAGCTTTCTTT
CDR3aa: CASSLQFGPNTEAFF

v_gene: TRBV20-1
d_gene: TRBD1
abundance: NA
j_gene: TRBJ2-1
CDR3nt: TGCAGTGCTGGGACAGGGGGACCATACAATGAGCAGTTCTTC
CDR3aa: CSAGTGGPYNEQFF

v_gene: TRBV5-4
d_gene: NA
abundance: NA
j_gene: TRBJ2-7
CDR3nt: TGTGCCAGCAGCTTTGACATTATCGGGAGTCGCTACGAGCAGTACTTC
CDR3aa: CASSFDIIGSRYEQYF

v_gene: TRBV11-2
d_gene: NA
abundance: many
j_gene: TRBJ2-3
CDR3nt: TGTGCCAGCAGCGCAGGAGTTTCGCAGTATTTT
CDR3aa: CASSAGVSQYF

v_gene: TRBV4-2
d_gene: TRBD2
abundance: NA
j_gene: TRBJ2-7
CDR3nt: TGTGCCAGCAGCCAGGCGACACCGGGACTAGCGGCTTCCTACGAGCAGTACTTC
CDR3aa: CASSQATPGLAASYEQYF

v_gene: TRBV7-4
d_gene: TRBD1
abundance: NA
j_gene: TRBJ1-3
CDR3nt: TGTGCCAGCAGCTTAGGCCAGGGGGCCGGTGGAAACACCATATATTTT
CDR3aa: CASSLGQGAGGNTIYF

v_gene: TRBV10-3
d_gene: NA
abundance: few
j_gene: TRBJ2-3
CDR3nt: TGTGCCATCAGTGACAGCGTCGGCACAGATACGCAGTATTTT
CDR3aa: CAISDSVGTDTQYF

v_gene: TRBV6-2/TRBV6-3
d_gene: TRBD2
abundance: NA
j_gene: TRBJ2-7
CDR3nt: TGTGCCAGCAGGCCTAGCGGTGGGAAGCAGTACTTC
CDR3aa: CASRPSGGKQYF

v_gene: TRBV11-1
d_gene: TRBD2
abundance: once
j_gene: TRBJ2-7
CDR3nt: TGTGCCAGCAGCTCCTGGGGAGGGAGGGCAGGCCACGAGCAGTACTTC
CDR3aa: CASSSWGGRAGHEQYF

v_gene: TRBV7-8
d_gene: TRBD1
abundance: NA
j_gene: TRBJ1-1
CDR3nt: TGTGCCAGCAGCCCCGACAGGGCCTTGAACACTGAAGCTTTCTTT
CDR3aa: CASSPDRALNTEAFF

v_gene: TRBV28
d_gene: NA
abundance: NA
j_gene: TRBJ2-7
CDR3nt: TGTGCCAGCAGTTTATATAGTCTGGACGAGCAGTACTTC
CDR3aa: CASSLYSLDEQYF

v_gene: TRBV5-5
d_gene: NA
abundance: few
j_gene: TRBJ2-3
CDR3nt: TGTGCCAGCCGGTACGGACGGACTTCCACAGATACGCAGTATTTT
CDR3aa: CASRYGRTSTDTQYF

v_gene: TRBV7-9
d_gene: NA
abundance: NA
j_gene: TRBJ2-4
CDR3nt: TGTGCCAGCAGCTTAGCGATTCTCCCCGTCGGGGAAAACATTCAGTACTTC
CDR3aa: CASSLAILPVGENIQYF